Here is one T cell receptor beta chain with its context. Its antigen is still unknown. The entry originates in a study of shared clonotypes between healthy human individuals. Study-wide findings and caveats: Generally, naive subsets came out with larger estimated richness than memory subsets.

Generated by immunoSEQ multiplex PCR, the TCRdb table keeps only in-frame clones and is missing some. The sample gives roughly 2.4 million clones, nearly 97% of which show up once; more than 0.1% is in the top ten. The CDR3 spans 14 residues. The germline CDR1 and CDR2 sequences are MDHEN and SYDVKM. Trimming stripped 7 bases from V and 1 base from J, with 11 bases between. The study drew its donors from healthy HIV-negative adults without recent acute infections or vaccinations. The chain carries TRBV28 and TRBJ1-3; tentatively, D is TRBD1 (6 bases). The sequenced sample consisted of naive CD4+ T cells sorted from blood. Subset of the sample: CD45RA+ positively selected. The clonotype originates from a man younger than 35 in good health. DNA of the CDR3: TGTGCCAGCATCGAAGGGGGATCTGGAAACACCATATATTTT. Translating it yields CASIEGGSGNTIYF.